The clone carrying this T cell receptor (beta chain) came up once. The data belong to a study of blood T cell repertoires in COVID-19. The overall study: Samples representing acute and convalescent COVID-19 were sourced from the United States, Italy and Spain. In each case, the material was cDNA or gDNA derived from T cells, B-cell-depleted T cells, or PBMCs.

The germline V gene encodes CDR1 SGHDN and CDR2 FVKESK. The CDR3 loop spans 17 amino acids. The trim removed 3 bases at V and 1 base at J, leaving 6 bases unmatched. In the authors' workflow: The authors estimated nucleated cell counts from reference gene primer amplification. Sequencing was performed with immunoSEQ multiplex PCR; in TCRdb, only in-frame clones are kept and a portion is missing. The V and J calls and clone size were taken over from that table, and D and trimming were inferred from the DNA. The table has 50,000 or so clones, 70% to 90% seen once. This chain uses TRBV14 with TRBJ2-2; the match to TRBD1 covers 9 bases. The sequence derives from a man older than 75 with acute or convalescent COVID-19. The source material was peripheral blood. The DNA for the CDR3 is TGTGCCAGCAGCCATCTACAGGGGGCTTGGAACACCGGGGAGCTGTTTTTT. As protein: CASSHLQGAWNTGELFF.